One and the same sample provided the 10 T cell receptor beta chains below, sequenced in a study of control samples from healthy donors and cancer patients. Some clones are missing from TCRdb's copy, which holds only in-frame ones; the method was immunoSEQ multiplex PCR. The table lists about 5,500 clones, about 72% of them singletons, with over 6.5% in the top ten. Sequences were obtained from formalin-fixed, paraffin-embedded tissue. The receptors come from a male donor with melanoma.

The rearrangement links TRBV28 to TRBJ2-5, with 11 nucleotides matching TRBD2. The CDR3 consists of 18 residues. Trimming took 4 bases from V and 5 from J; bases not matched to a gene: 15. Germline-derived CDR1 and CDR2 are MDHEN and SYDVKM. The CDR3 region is CASSSLPRLAGNDETQYF. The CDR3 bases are TGTGCCAGCAGTTCCCTCCCGCGACTAGCGGGAAATGATGAGACCCAGTACTTC.

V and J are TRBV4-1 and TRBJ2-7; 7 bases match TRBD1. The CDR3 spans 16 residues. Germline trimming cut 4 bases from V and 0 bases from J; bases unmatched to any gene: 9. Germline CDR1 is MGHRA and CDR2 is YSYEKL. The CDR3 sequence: CASSRRETGSSYEQYF. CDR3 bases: TGCGCCAGCAGCCGAAGGGAGACAGGGAGCTCCTACGAGCAGTACTTC.

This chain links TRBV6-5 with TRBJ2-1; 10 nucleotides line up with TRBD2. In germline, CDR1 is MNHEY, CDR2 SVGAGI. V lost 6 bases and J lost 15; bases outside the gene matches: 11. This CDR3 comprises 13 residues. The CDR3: CASRGGLAGDWFF. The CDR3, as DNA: TGTGCCAGCAGGGGGGGCCTAGCGGGAGACTGGTTCTTC.

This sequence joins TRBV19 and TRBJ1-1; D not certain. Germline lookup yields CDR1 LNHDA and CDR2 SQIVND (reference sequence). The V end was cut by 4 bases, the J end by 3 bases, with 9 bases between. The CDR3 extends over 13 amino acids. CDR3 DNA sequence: TGTGCCAGTAGTACCTTAAAAGACACTGAAGCTTTCTTT. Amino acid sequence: CASSTLKDTEAFF. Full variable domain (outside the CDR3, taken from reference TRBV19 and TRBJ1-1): DGGITQSPKYLFRKEGQNVTLSCEQNLNHDAMYWYRQDPGQGLRLIYYSQIVNDFQKGDIAEGYSVSREKKESFPLTVTSAQKNPTAFYLCASSTLKDTEAFFGQGTRLTVV.

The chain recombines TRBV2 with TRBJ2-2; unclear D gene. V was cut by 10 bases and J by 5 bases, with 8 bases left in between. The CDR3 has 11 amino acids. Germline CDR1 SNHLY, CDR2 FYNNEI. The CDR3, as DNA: TGTGCCACCTACCGTACCGGGGAGCTGTTTTTT. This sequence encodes CATYRTGELFF.

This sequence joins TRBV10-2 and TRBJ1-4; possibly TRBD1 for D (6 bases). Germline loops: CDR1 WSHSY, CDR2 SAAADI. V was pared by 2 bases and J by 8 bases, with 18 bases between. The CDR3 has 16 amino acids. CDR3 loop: CASSEMRGARVEKLFF. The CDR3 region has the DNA TGCGCCAGCAGTGAGATGCGGGGGGCACGGGTAGAAAAACTGTTTTTT.

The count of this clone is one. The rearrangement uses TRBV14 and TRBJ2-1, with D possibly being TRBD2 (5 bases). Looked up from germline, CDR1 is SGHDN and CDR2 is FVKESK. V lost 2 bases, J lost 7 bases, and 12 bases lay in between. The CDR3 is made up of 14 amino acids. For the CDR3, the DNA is TGTGCCAGCAGCCAATTCGACTCGGGGAATGAGCAGTTCTTC. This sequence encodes CASSQFDSGNEQFF.

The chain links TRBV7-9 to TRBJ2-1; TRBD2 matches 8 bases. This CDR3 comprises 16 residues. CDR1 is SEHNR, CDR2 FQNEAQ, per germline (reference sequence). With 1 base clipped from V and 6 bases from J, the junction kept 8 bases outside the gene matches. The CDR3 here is CASSLGPAGGGNEQFF. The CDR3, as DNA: TGTGCCAGCAGCTTAGGCCCCGCGGGAGGCGGCAATGAGCAGTTCTTC.

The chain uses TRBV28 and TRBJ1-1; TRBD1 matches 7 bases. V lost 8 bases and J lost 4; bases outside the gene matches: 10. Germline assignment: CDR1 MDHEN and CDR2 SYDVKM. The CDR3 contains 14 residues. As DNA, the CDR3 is TGTGCCAGCTACGAACAGGGGAGGGTCACTGAAGCTTTCTTT. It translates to CASYEQGRVTEAFF. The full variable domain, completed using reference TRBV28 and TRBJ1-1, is DVKVTQSSRYLVKRTGEKVFLECVQDMDHENMFWYRQDPGLGLRLIYFSYDVKMKEKGDIPEGYSVSREKKERFSLILESASTNQTSMYLCASYEQGRVTEAFFGQGTRLTVV.

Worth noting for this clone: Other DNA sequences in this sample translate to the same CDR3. CDR3 region: CSVGQGGGYTF. DNA of the CDR3: TGCAGCGTGGGACAGGGTGGGGGCTACACCTTC. The J gene is TRBJ1-2, the V gene TRBV29-1; 9 bases match TRBD1. There are 11 residues in the CDR3. Per the germline V gene, CDR1 is SQVTM and CDR2 is ANQGSEA. The ends lost 6 bases at V and 8 bases at J; junction bases unmatched: 4. The whole variable domain, remainder taken from reference TRBV29-1 and TRBJ1-2, is SAVISQKPSRDICQRGTSLTIQCQVDSQVTMMFWYRQQPGQSLTLIATANQGSEATYESGFVIDKFPISRPNLTFSTLTVSNMSPEDSSIYLCSVGQGGGYTFGSGTRLTVV.